These T cell receptor beta chains were read from a single sample in a study of cytomegalovirus exposure and HLA in healthy donors. Clones were read by immunoSEQ multiplex PCR, and TCRdb kept only the in-frame ones, dropping some. The sample lists fewer than 200,000 clones, about 71% occurring once. The sequencing sample was made of PBMCs. These receptors originate from a woman aged 40 to 55 in good health and CMV-seropositive. Each CDR3 is given with its conserved first and last residue. The D gene is left open where the match is weak. The size entry is marked missing in some rows and otherwise reads once, few, many or a size class.

v_call,clone_size,j_call,d_call,cdr3_nt,cdr3_aa
TRBV7-9,few,TRBJ2-2,.,TGTGCCAGCAGCTTATATCAGGGAGGGGAGCTGTTTTTT,CASSLYQGGELFF
TRBV15,.,TRBJ2-1,TRBD2,TGTGCCACCAGCGCCCGCGAGCTAGCGGGCGCCTACAATGAGCAGTTCTTC,CATSARELAGAYNEQFF
TRBV2,.,TRBJ2-7,TRBD2,TGTGCCACCGCGGGACTAGTGGGCTACGAGCAGTACTTC,CATAGLVGYEQYF
TRBV27,once,TRBJ2-7,.,TGTGCCAGCAGTTTAGGTTCAGGGGCGGCCTACGAGCAGTACTTC,CASSLGSGAAYEQYF
TRBV5-4,once,TRBJ2-5,TRBD2,TGTGCCAGCAGCCTACCCAGCGGGAGACAAGAGACCCAGTACTTC,CASSLPSGRQETQYF
TRBV7-2,once,TRBJ1-2,.,TGTGCCAGCAGCTTAACGGGGGGCGCGGAGAGCTATGGCTACACCTTC,CASSLTGGAESYGYTF
TRBV5-1,.,TRBJ1-1,TRBD1,TGCGCCAGCAGCCAACAGGGGCCCCGTATGAACACTGAAGCTTTCTTT,CASSQQGPRMNTEAFF
TRBV29-1,.,TRBJ1-1,TRBD1,TGCAGCGTTCGCAGGGGGGATACTTGGAACACTGAAGCTTTCTTT,CSVRRGDTWNTEAFF
TRBV18,.,TRBJ2-7,TRBD1,TGTGCCAGCTCACCCGCACCGGGACAGAGCTCCTACGAGCAGTACTTC,CASSPAPGQSSYEQYF
TRBV2,.,TRBJ2-7,.,TGTGCCAGCAGATTGGGTAGCGGCTACGAGCAGTACTTC,CASRLGSGYEQYF
TRBV4-2,.,TRBJ1-4,TRBD1,TGTGCCAGCAGCCAAAGAGGGGACAGGGTTGATGAAAAACTGTTTTTT,CASSQRGDRVDEKLFF
TRBV5-1,.,TRBJ1-4,.,TGCGCCAGCAGCTTCACAACCTCTAATGAAAAACTGTTTTTT,CASSFTTSNEKLFF
TRBV6-5,once,TRBJ1-1,.,TGTGCCAGCAGTTACACTGGTGGGGCGAGCACTGAAGCTTTCTTT,CASSYTGGASTEAFF
TRBV14,few,TRBJ2-5,.,TGTGCCAGCAGCCAACAGCGTGAGACCCAGTACTTC,CASSQQRETQYF
TRBV5-1,.,TRBJ1-2,TRBD1,TGCGCCAGCACCTTGGGACAGAACTATGGCTACACCTTC,CASTLGQNYGYTF
TRBV19,.,TRBJ2-2,.,TGTGCCAGTAGTATGGCGGGGACCACCGGGGAGCTGTTTTTT,CASSMAGTTGELFF
TRBV2,once,TRBJ1-2,.,TGTGCCAGCAAGGGGTGTGGCTACACCTTC,CASKGCGYTF